This T cell receptor beta chain was identified during a study of blood T cells in healthy people across ages. The second PCR ran roughly 6 to 11 cycles with a sample-barcoded 5' primer and J-beta primers. TCRdb re-called the 5' RACE reads with MiXCR, one entry per CDR3 protein. Found here are 650,000 to 700,000 distinct CDR3 sequences, approximately 31% of them singletons; the top ten hold 15% to 17%. Study-wide results and limits: Fewer expanded clones and more diversity marked long-lived versus aged donors. For the donors, CMV status was unknown and possibly confounded expanded clonotype changes.

This clonotype was picked up many times. Its antigen is not identified. One end of the junction does not line up with germline, which may come from a read error. Germline CDR1 is SGHRS and CDR2 is YFSETQ. The CDR3 runs 14 residues. Sequenced input: blood. The rearrangement uses TRBV5-1 and TRBJ2-3; D not certain. The TCR sequence derives from a woman aged 80 or older in good health. The CDR3 protein is CASSLDGTTDTQYF. The DNA for the CDR3 is TGTGCCAGCAGCTTAGACGGTACCACAGATACGCAGTATTTT.